This is a list of T cell receptor beta chains from one sample in a study of blood T cell repertoires in COVID-19. Measured with immunoSEQ multiplex PCR; TCRdb has only the in-frame clones, and not every one. The sample shows about 170,000 clones, 83% of them seen only once. The specimen was peripheral blood. The receptors derive from a woman aged 65 to 85 who had recovered from COVID-19. The CDR3 runs from the conserved cysteine through the conserved F or W. A D gene is named only where the DNA matches it firmly. Clone size, where shown, is once, few, many, or a class for clones that have expanded.

v_gene	abundance	j_gene	d_gene	CDR3nt	CDR3aa
TRBV5-4	-	TRBJ2-5	TRBD1	TGTGCCAGCAGCTTGAACCAGGGGGCAGGGGAGACCCAGTACTTC	CASSLNQGAGETQYF
TRBV11-3	-	TRBJ2-7	-	TGTGCCAGCAGCTTAGAGGCGGGGGCGGAGTACGAGCAGTACTTC	CASSLEAGAEYEQYF
TRBV5-1	-	TRBJ1-5	-	TGCGCCAGCAGTTTGGGGCAGGGTGATCAGCCCCAGCATTTT	CASSLGQGDQPQHF
TRBV10-3	-	TRBJ2-7	TRBD2	TGTGCCATCAGTGAGGGGACCCGGGGGGCCTACGAGCAGTACTTC	CAISEGTRGAYEQYF
TRBV9	-	TRBJ2-2	TRBD2	TGTGCCAGCAGCGGGCCTCTGGCGGGACTAGCGACGGGCGGGGAGCTGTTTTTT	CASSGPLAGLATGGELFF
TRBV7-2	-	TRBJ1-2	TRBD1	TGTGCCAGCAGCTATGACAGGGTCCGGGGCTACACCTTC	CASSYDRVRGYTF
TRBV4-2	-	TRBJ2-7	TRBD2	TGTGCCAGCAGCCGTCTCTTAGCGGGAGGCCCCTCCTACGAGCAGTACTTC	CASSRLLAGGPSYEQYF
TRBV10-3	-	TRBJ1-5	-	TGTGCCATCAGGAGGGCAGACAATCAGCCCCAGCATTTT	CAIRRADNQPQHF
TRBV3-1/TRBV3-2	-	TRBJ2-7	TRBD2	TGTGCCAGCAGCCGGACTAGCGGAACCTACGAGCAGTACTTC	CASSRTSGTYEQYF
TRBV6-1	-	TRBJ1-1	-	TGTGCCAGCAGTGAAACCTCGGACACTGAAGCTTTCTTT	CASSETSDTEAFF
TRBV11-3	-	TRBJ2-1	TRBD2	TGTGCCAGCAGCTTCGGTAGCGGGGGGGCACGGGAGCAGTTCTTC	CASSFGSGGAREQFF
TRBV7-3	few	TRBJ2-1	TRBD1	TGTGCCAGCAGCCCCCCGGGACAGGCCTACAATGAGCAGTTCTTC	CASSPPGQAYNEQFF
TRBV7-9	-	TRBJ2-1	TRBD2	TGTGCCAGCAGCAAACCCTCAGCGGGGGCCCACAATGAGCAGTTCTTC	CASSKPSAGAHNEQFF
TRBV27	many	TRBJ2-1	TRBD2	TGTGCCAGCAGTGGCCGGACTAGCGGGAGGGGTGAGCAGTTCTTC	CASSGRTSGRGEQFF
TRBV5-1	few	TRBJ1-1	-	TGCGCCAGCAGCTTGGCCGGGGTAGGGTCTGTGACTTTCTTT	CASSLAGVGSVTFF
TRBV18	-	TRBJ2-7	TRBD2	TGTGCCAGCTCGCCTCGGACTAGCGCTAGTCACGAGCAGTACTTC	CASSPRTSASHEQYF
TRBV7-9	-	TRBJ1-5	TRBD1	TGTGCCAGCAGCCCAGGGACAGGGGTCTGGAATCAGCCCCAGCATTTT	CASSPGTGVWNQPQHF
TRBV5-8	-	TRBJ1-1	TRBD1	TGTGCCAGCAGCAAGGACAGGGGAACTGAAGCTTTCTTT	CASSKDRGTEAFF
TRBV19	-	TRBJ1-1	-	TGTGCCAGTACACCTTGGGGAGGGGATACTGAAGCTTTCTTT	CASTPWGGDTEAFF
TRBV25-1	-	TRBJ1-2	-	TGTGCCAGCAGTGCGGCAGGTGGGGCCTATGGCTACACCTTC	CASSAAGGAYGYTF
TRBV5-4	-	TRBJ2-3	-	TGTGCCAGCGCCCCGGACTACCGAAGCACAGATACGCAGTATTTT	CASAPDYRSTDTQYF
TRBV5-6	once	TRBJ1-2	TRBD1	TGTGCCAGCAGCGCCGGGCGGGACAGGGGCTATGGCTACACCTTC	CASSAGRDRGYGYTF
TRBV3-1/TRBV3-2	-	TRBJ2-7	TRBD1	TGTGCCAGCAGCCGACTCGGGACAGCTTTCTCCTACGAGCAGTACTTC	CASSRLGTAFSYEQYF
TRBV6-6	-	TRBJ1-4	-	TGTGCCAGCAGCCCCCCGGGGACATTTAATGAAAAACTGTTTTTT	CASSPPGTFNEKLFF
TRBV3-1/TRBV3-2	-	TRBJ2-1	TRBD2	TGTGCCAGCAGCCCCAAGTCGGGACTAGCGGGGGACAATGAGCAGTTCTTC	CASSPKSGLAGDNEQFF
TRBV7-2	few	TRBJ2-7	TRBD1	TGTGCCAGCAGCTTAGCCGGGACAGGTGGGGAGCAGTACTTC	CASSLAGTGGEQYF
TRBV7-2	-	TRBJ1-2	TRBD1	TGTGCCAGCAGCCCTGGACAGGGGGCCCTTGGCTACACCTTC	CASSPGQGALGYTF
TRBV9	-	TRBJ1-1	-	-	CASSVAVGQGTFF
TRBV28	-	TRBJ2-5	TRBD2	TGTGCCAGCAGCCCGGGGCTAGCGGGCGGAGAGACCCAGTACTTC	CASSPGLAGGETQYF
TRBV30	once	TRBJ2-7	-	TGTGCCTGGAGTGTTGGCAACTCCTACGAGCAGTACTTC	CAWSVGNSYEQYF
TRBV12-3/TRBV12-4	-	TRBJ1-5	-	TGTGCCAGCAGTTTATCCGTCGATCAGCCCCAGCATTTT	CASSLSVDQPQHF
TRBV7-9	-	TRBJ2-7	-	TGTGCCAGCAGCTTCACCTACGAGCAGTACTTC	CASSFTYEQYF
TRBV11-3	-	TRBJ2-3	TRBD2	TGTGCCAGCAGCAACCCGACCGGAGCGGGGGGTGGAGATACGCAGTATTTT	CASSNPTGAGGGDTQYF
TRBV5-1	-	TRBJ2-7	TRBD2	TGCGCCAGCAAGTCTGGGCGGGGGAGCCCCTACGAGCAGTACTTC	CASKSGRGSPYEQYF
TRBV30	-	TRBJ2-3	-	TGTGCCTGGAGGGGCCCTAGCACAGATACGCAGTATTTT	CAWRGPSTDTQYF
TRBV5-1	-	TRBJ2-5	TRBD1	TGCGCCAGTGGAACAGGGGTGGAGACCCAGTACTTC	CASGTGVETQYF
TRBV19	once	TRBJ1-2	-	TGTGCCAGTAGTATAGGCTGGGTTGGGGCAGCGGGGCATGGCTACACCTTC	CASSIGWVGAAGHGYTF
TRBV4-1	-	TRBJ2-7	-	TGCGCCAGCAGCCACCCGGTGGGGGGGCTAAACGAGCAGTACTTC	CASSHPVGGLNEQYF
TRBV9	-	TRBJ1-6	-	TGTGCCAGCAGCCGGGACACCACTGGGAATTCACCCCTCCACTTT	CASSRDTTGNSPLHF
TRBV29-1	-	TRBJ2-2	-	TGCAGCGTTGAACGGGAGACCGGGGAGCTGTTTTTT	CSVERETGELFF
TRBV23-1	-	TRBJ2-7	-	TGCGCCAGCAGTCCCCGTGTGGAGGGCTCCTACGAGCAGTACTTC	CASSPRVEGSYEQYF
TRBV30	-	TRBJ1-2	-	TGTGCCTGGAAAGGGGGAGGGTGGAGGGGATACACCTTC	CAWKGGGWRGYTF
TRBV3-1/TRBV3-2	-	TRBJ2-7	-	TGTGCCAGCAGCCCCCTGGCGGGGAGCTCCTACGAGCAGTACTTC	CASSPLAGSSYEQYF
TRBV9	-	TRBJ2-1	-	TGTGCCAGCAGCGGGAGTTACAATGAGCAGTTCTTC	CASSGSYNEQFF
TRBV7-7	-	TRBJ1-2	-	TGTGCCAGCAGCCCCCTCGGCCAGGGGGGCTACACCTTC	CASSPLGQGGYTF
TRBV15	-	TRBJ1-2	TRBD1	TGTGCCACCAGCAGAGGGGACAGGGGGGTCCTGGACTATGGCTACACCTTC	CATSRGDRGVLDYGYTF
TRBV30	-	TRBJ1-1	TRBD1	TGTGCCTGGGGGAGGACAGGGCACACTGAAGCTTTCTTT	CAWGRTGHTEAFF
TRBV7-2	-	TRBJ1-5	-	TGTGCCAGCAGCCCTCGCGGTCGGGGGCAGCCCCAGCATTTT	CASSPRGRGQPQHF
TRBV5-1	-	TRBJ2-1	TRBD2	TGCGCCAGCAGACCCGAAACGGGACTAGCGACCAATGAGCAGTTCTTC	CASRPETGLATNEQFF
TRBV11-2	-	TRBJ1-3	-	TGTGCCAGCAGCCTCACAGTTAACTCTGGAAACACCATATATTTT	CASSLTVNSGNTIYF
TRBV5-1	-	TRBJ1-3	-	TGCGCCAGCAGCTTGGCTGGACAGTCTGGAAACACCATATATTTT	CASSLAGQSGNTIYF
TRBV5-1	-	TRBJ1-4	-	TGCGCCAGCAGCTTGGGCGGGCAGAGTAATGAAAAACTGTTTTTT	CASSLGGQSNEKLFF
TRBV19	-	TRBJ2-3	-	TGTGCCAGTAGTATCAGCACCAGCGGAGCAGATACGCAGTATTTT	CASSISTSGADTQYF